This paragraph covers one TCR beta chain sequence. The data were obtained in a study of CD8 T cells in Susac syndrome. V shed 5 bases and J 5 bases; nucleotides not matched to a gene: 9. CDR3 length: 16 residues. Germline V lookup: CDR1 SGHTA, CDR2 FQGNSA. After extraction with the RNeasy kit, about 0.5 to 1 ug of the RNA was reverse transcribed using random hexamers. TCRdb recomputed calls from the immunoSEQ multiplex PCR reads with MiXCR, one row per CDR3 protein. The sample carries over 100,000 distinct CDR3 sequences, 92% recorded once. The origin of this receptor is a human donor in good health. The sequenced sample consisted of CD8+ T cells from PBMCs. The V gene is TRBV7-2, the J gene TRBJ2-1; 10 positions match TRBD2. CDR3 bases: TGTGCCAGCAGCACTCCTAGCGGGGGCGCCCACAATGAGCAGTTCTTC. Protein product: CASSTPSGGAHNEQFF.